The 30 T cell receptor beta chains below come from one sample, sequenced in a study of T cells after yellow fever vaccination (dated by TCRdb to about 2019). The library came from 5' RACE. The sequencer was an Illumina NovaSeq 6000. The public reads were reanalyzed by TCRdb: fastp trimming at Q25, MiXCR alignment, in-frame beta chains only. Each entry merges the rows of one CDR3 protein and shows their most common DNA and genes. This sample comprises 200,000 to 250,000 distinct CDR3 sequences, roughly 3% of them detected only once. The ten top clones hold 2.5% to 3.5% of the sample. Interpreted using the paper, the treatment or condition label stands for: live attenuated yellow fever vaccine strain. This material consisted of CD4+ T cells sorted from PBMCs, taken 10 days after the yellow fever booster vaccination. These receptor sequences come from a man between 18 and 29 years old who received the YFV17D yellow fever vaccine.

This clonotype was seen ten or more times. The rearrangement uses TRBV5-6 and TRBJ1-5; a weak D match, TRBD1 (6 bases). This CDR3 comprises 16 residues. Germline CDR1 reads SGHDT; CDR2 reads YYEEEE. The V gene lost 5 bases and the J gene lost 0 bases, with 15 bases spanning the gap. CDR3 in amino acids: CASSVGALYSNQPQHF. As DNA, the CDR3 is TGTGCCAGCAGTGTGGGGGCCCTGTATAGCAATCAGCCCCAGCATTTT. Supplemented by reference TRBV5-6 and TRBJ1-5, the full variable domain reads DAGVTQSPTHLIKTRGQQVTLRCSPKSGHDTVSWYQQALGQGPQFIFQYYEEEERQRGNFPDRFSGHQFPNYSSELNVNALLLGDSALYLCASSVGALYSNQPQHFGDGTRLSIL.

The CDR3 region has the DNA TGTGCCAGCAGCCAAGACATGCGGAGTGGCGAGCAGTACTTC. Amino acid sequence: CASSQDMRSGEQYF. The gene calls are TRBV4-2 and TRBJ2-7; D is unresolved. Trimming shortened V by 0 bases and J by 6 bases, and 12 bases separated the two germline ends. The CDR3 covers 14 residues. The germline CDR1 and CDR2 sequences are LGHNA and YNFKEQ.

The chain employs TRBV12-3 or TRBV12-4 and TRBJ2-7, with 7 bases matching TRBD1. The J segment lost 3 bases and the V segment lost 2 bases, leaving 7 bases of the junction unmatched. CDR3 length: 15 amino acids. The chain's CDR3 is CASSLYGTEYYEQYF. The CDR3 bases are TGTGCCAGCAGTTTATACGGGACAGAATACTACGAGCAGTACTTC.

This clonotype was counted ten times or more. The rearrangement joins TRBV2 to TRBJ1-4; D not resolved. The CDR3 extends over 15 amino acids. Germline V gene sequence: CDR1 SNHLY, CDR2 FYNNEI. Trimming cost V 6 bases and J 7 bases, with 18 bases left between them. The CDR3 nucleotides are TGTGCCAGCAGCGAGGCCGGGCCAAGTAGTGAAAAACTGTTTTTT. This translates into CASSEAGPSSEKLFF.

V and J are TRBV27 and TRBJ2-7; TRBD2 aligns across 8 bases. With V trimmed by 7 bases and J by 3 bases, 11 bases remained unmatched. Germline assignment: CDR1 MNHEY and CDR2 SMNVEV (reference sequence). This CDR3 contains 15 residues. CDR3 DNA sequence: TGTGCCAGCAAAAGGGCCTCGGGAGGGTTCTACGAGCAGTACGTC. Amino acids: CASKRASGGFYEQYV.

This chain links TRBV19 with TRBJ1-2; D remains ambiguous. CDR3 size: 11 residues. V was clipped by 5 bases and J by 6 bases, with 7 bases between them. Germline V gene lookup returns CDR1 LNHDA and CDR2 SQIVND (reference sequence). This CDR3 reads CASSRTHGYTF. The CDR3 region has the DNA TGTGCCAGTAGTCGGACGCATGGCTACACCTTC.

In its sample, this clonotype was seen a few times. CDR3 sequence (DNA): TGTGCCAGCAGCTGGGGAGGGATAATTAACTATGGCTACACCTTC. Translating gives CASSWGGIINYGYTF. The chain couples TRBV3-1 to TRBJ1-2; D is uncertain. Germline values: CDR1 LGHDT, CDR2 YNNKEL (reference sequence). Trimming took off 5 bases at V and 1 base at J, with 14 bases between the two ends. CDR3 length: 15 amino acids. The whole variable domain, remainder taken from reference TRBV3-1 and TRBJ1-2, is DTAVSQTPKYLVTQMGNDKSIKCEQNLGHDTMYWYKQDSKKFLKIMFSYNNKELIINETVPNRFSPKSPDKAHLNLHINSLELGDSAVYFCASSWGGIINYGYTFGSGTRLTVV.

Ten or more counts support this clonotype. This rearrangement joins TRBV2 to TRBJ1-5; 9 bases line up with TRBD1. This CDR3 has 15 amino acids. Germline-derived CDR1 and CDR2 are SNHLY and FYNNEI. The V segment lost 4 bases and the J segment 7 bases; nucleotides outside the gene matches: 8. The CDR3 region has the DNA TGTGCCAGCAGTGTCGAGACAGGGGGAGGGCAGCCCCAGCATTTT. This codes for CASSVETGGGQPQHF.

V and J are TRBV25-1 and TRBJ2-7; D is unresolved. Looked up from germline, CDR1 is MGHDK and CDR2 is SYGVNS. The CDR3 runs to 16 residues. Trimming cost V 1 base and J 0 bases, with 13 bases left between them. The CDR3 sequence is CASSESPSASSYEQYF. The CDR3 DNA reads TGTGCCAGCAGTGAATCCCCCAGCGCAAGCTCCTACGAGCAGTACTTC.

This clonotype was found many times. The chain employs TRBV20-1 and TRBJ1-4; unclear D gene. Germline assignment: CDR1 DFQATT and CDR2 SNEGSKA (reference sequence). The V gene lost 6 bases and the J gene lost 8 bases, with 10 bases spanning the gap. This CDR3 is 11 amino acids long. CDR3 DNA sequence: TGCAGTGCCGCCCGACCCGAAAAACTGTTTTTT. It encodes CSAARPEKLFF.

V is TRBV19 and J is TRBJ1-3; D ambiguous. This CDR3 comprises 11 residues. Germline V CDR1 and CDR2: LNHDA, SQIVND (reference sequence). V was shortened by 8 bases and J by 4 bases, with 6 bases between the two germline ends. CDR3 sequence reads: CASRLGNTIYF. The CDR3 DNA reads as TGTGCCAGTCGATTGGGAAACACCATATATTTT.

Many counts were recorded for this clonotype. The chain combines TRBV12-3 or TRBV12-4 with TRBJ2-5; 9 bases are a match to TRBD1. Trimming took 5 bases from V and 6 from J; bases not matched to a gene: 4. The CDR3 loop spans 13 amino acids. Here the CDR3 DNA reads TGTGCCAGCAGTCAGGGACAGGGTCAGACCCAGTACTTC. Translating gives CASSQGQGQTQYF.

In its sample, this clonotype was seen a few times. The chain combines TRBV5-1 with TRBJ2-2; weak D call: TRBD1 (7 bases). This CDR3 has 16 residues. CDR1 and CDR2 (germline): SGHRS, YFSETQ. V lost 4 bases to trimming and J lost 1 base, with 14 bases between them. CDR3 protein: CASSQGGAWNTGELFF. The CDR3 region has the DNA TGCGCCAGCAGCCAGGGGGGCGCTTGGAACACCGGGGAGCTGTTTTTT.

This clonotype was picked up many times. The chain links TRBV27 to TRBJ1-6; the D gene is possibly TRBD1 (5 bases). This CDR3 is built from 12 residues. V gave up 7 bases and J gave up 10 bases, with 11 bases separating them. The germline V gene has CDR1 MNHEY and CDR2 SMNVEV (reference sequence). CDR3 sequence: CASKGVGSPLHF. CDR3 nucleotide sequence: TGTGCCAGCAAAGGGGTAGGGTCACCCCTCCACTTT.

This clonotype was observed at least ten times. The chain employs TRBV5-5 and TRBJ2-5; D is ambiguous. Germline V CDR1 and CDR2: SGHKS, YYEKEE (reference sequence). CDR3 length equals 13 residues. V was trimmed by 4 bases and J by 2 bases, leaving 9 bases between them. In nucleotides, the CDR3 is TGTGCCAGCAGCGGCGCCTGGCAAGAGACCCAGTACTTC. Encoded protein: CASSGAWQETQYF.

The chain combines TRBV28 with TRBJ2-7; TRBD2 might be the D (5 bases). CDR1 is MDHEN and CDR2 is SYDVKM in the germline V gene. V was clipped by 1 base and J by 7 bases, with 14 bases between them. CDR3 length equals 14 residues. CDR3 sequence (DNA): TGTGCCAGCAGTTTATTAGGAGGTGGTGATGAGCAGTACGTC. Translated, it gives CASSLLGGGDEQYV.

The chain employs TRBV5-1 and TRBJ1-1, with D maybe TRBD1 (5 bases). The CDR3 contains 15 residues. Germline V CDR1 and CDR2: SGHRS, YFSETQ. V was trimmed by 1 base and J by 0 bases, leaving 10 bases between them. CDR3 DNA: TGCGCCAGCAGCTTGCAGGGATACATGAACACTGAAGCTTTCTTT. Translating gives CASSLQGYMNTEAFF. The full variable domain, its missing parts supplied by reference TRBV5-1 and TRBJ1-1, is KAGVTQTPRYLIKTRGQQVTLSCSPISGHRSVSWYQQTPGQGLQFLFEYFSETQRNKGNFPGRFSGRQFSNSRSEMNVSTLELGDSALYLCASSLQGYMNTEAFFGQGTRLTVV.

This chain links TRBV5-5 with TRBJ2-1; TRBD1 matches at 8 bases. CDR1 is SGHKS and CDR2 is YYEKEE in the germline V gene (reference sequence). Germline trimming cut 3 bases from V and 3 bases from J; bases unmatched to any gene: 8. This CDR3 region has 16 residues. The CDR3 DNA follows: TGTGCCAGCAGCTCCCCCGGGACAGGAAGCTACAATGAGCAGTTCTTC. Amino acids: CASSSPGTGSYNEQFF.

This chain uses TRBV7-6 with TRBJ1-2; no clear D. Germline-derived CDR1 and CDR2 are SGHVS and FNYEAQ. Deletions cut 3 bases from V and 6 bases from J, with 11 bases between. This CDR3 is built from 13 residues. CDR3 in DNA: TGTGCCAGCAGCTTTACGAGATTCGATGGCTACACCTTC. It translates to CASSFTRFDGYTF.

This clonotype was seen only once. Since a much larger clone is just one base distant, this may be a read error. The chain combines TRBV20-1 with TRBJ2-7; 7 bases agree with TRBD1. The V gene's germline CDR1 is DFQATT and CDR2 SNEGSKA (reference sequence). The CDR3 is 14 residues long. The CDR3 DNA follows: TGCAGTGCTGCCACAGGGGTCCTCTCCTGCGAGCAGTACGTC. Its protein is CSAATGVLSCEQYV.

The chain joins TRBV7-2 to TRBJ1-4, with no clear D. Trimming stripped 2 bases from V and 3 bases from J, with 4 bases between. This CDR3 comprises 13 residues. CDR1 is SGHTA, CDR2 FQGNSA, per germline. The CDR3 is CASSLNPNEKLFF. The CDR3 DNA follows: TGTGCCAGCAGCTTAAACCCTAATGAAAAACTGTTTTTT.

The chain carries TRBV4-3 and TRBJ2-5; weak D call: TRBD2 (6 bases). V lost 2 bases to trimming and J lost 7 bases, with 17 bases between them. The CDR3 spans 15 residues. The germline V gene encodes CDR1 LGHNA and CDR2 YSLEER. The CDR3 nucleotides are TGCGCCAGCAGCCAAACCAGGGTCCTGGGAGGGACCCAGTACTTC. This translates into CASSQTRVLGGTQYF.

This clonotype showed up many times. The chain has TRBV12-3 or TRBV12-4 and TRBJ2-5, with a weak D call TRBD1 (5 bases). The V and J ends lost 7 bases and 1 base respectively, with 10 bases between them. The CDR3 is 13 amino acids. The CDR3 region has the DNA TGTGCCAGCACCTTGGGGCCCCAAGAGACCCAGTACTTC. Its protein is CASTLGPQETQYF.

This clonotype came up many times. The CDR3 bases are TGTGCCAGCAGTTTAAATCTAGGGGATGAGCAGTTCTTC. Residues: CASSLNLGDEQFF. V gene TRBV7-7 combines with J gene TRBJ2-1; D may be TRBD1 (5 bases). Germline V lookup: CDR1 SSHAT, CDR2 FNYEAQ (reference sequence). Trimming left V 6 bases short and J 8 bases short, with 14 bases between. The CDR3 length is 13 residues. Variable domain in full (rest from reference TRBV7-7 and TRBJ2-1): GAGVSQSPRYKVTKRGQDVTLRCDPISSHATLYWYQQALGQGPEFLTYFNYEAQPDKSGLPSDRFSAERPEGSISTLTIQRTEQRDSAMYRCASSLNLGDEQFFGPGTRLTVL.

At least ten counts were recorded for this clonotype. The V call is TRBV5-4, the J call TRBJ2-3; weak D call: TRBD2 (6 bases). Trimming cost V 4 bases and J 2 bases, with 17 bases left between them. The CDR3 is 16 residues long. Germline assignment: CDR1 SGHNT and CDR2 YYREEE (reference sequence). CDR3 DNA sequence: TGTGCCAGCAGCATAAGACTAGAAAGGCTCACAGATACGCAGTATTTT. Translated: CASSIRLERLTDTQYF.

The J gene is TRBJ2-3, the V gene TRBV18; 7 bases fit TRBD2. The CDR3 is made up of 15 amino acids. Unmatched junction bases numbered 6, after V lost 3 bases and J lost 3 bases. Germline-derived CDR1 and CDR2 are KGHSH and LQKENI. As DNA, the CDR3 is TGTGCCAGCTCACCGCGACTAGCAGCAACAGATACGCAGTATTTT. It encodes CASSPRLAATDTQYF.

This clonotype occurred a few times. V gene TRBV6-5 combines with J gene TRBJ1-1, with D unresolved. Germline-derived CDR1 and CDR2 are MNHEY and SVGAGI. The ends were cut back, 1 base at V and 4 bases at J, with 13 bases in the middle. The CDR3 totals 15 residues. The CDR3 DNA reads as TGTGCCAGCAGTTACTTGCGGAGGGCGAGCACTGAAGCTTTCTTT. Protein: CASSYLRRASTEAFF.

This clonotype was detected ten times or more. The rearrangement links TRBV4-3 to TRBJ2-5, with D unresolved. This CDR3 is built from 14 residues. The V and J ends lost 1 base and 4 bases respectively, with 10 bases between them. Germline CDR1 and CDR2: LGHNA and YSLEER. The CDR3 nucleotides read TGCGCCAGCAGCCAAGGGCCGACGGGAGAGACCCAGTACTTC. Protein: CASSQGPTGETQYF.

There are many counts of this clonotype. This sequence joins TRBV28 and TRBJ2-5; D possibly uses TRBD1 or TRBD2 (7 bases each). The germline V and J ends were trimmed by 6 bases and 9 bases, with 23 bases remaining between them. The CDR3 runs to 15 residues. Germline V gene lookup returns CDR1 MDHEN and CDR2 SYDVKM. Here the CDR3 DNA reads TGTGCCAGCAGACCTGGAGCAGGGGGGGTTTCAGCCCAGTACTTC. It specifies CASRPGAGGVSAQYF. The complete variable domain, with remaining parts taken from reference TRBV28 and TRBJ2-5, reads DVKVTQSSRYLVKRTGEKVFLECVQDMDHENMFWYRQDPGLGLRLIYFSYDVKMKEKGDIPEGYSVSREKKERFSLILESASTNQTSMYLCASRPGAGGVSAQYFGPGTRLLVL.

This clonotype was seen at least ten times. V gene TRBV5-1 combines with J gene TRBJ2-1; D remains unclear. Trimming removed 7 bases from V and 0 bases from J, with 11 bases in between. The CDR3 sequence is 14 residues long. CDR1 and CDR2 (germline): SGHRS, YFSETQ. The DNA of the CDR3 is TGCGCCAGCTCCCAGGAAAGCTCCTACAATGAGCAGTTCTTC. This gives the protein CASSQESSYNEQFF.